These 12 T cell receptor beta chains were all obtained from the same sample, sequenced in a study of T cells in localized non-small cell lung cancer. Clones were sequenced by immunoSEQ multiplex PCR, and TCRdb holds only the in-frame ones, with some missing. The sample shows approximately 31,000 clones, around 73% of them seen only once. The sequencing here drew on peripheral blood, taken before any cancer treatment. The receptors here all came from a male donor at least 60 years old with stage II squamous cell lung carcinoma.

The chain employs TRBV6-9 and TRBJ1-3; D gene ambiguous. Looked up from germline, CDR1 is MNHGY and CDR2 is SVAAGI. Between the trimmed V and J ends, which lost 6 bases and 8 bases, there was a span of 5 bases. The CDR3 loop spans 10 amino acids. CDR3: CASSGDTIYF. CDR3 nucleotide sequence: TGTGCCAGCAGCGGGGACACCATATATTTT.

Only a few counts were recorded for this clone. The V call is TRBV7-3, the J call TRBJ2-1; 12 nucleotides match TRBD2. The CDR3 totals 16 residues. Germline-derived CDR1 and CDR2 are SGHTA and FQGTGA. V lost 4 bases to trimming and J lost 8 bases; unmatched junction nucleotides: 9. For the CDR3, the DNA is TGTGCCAGCAGCTCCCCACCGACTAGCGGGAGCGATGAGCAGTTCTTC. This gives the protein CASSSPPTSGSDEQFF.

The rearrangement uses TRBV9 and TRBJ2-2, with a possible D match to TRBD1 (6 bases). The V gene lost 4 bases and the J gene lost 3 bases, with 10 bases spanning the gap. This CDR3 contains 14 residues. Germline V lookup: CDR1 SGDLS, CDR2 YYNGEE. The CDR3 DNA follows: TGTGCCAGCAGCCAGGGGACCTACACCGGGGAGCTGTTTTTT. Translation gives CASSQGTYTGELFF. Complete variable domain (other parts from reference TRBV9 and TRBJ2-2): DSGVTQTPKHLITATGQRVTLRCSPRSGDLSVYWYQQSLDQGLQFLIQYYNGEERAKGNILERFSAQQFPDLHSELNLSSLELGDSALYFCASSQGTYTGELFFGEGSRLTVL.

V is TRBV14 and J is TRBJ1-2; D call uncertain. V lost 1 base to trimming and J lost 5 bases, with 8 bases between them. Germline CDR1 SGHDN, CDR2 FVKESK. The length of the CDR3 is 13 residues. The CDR3 sequence: CASSQGSGYGYTF. The CDR3 DNA sequence: TGTGCCAGCAGCCAAGGGTCGGGGTATGGCTACACCTTC.

The chain is built from TRBV10-3 and TRBJ2-1; D might be TRBD2 (5 bases). Trimming stripped 3 bases from V and 5 bases from J, with 20 bases between. The CDR3 has 17 amino acids. Germline-derived CDR1 and CDR2 are ENHRY and SYGVKD. The CDR3 loop is CAISESEERPTHNEQFF. Here the CDR3 DNA reads TGTGCCATCAGTGAAAGTGAAGAGCGGCCAACCCACAATGAGCAGTTCTTC.

The rearrangement links TRBV5-1 to TRBJ1-3; D is unclear. Between the trimmed V and J ends, which lost 0 bases and 2 bases, there was a span of 6 bases. In germline, CDR1 is SGHRS, CDR2 YFSETQ. The CDR3 is 14 amino acids. DNA for the CDR3: TGCGCCAGCAGCTTGGGTAGGGCTGGAAACACCATATATTTT. Translation: CASSLGRAGNTIYF.

The rearrangement joins TRBV15 to TRBJ1-2; no clear D gene. Trimming took 0 bases from V and 1 from J, leaving 9 bases between them. The germline gives CDR1 LNHNV, CDR2 YYDKDF (reference sequence). CDR3 length: 15 amino acids. The CDR3 DNA follows: TGTGCCACCAGCAGAGATCCGAGGATTAACTATGGCTACACCTTC. Encoded protein: CATSRDPRINYGYTF.

The chain links TRBV4-1 to TRBJ2-5, with 9 bases lining up with TRBD2. Germline assignment: CDR1 MGHRA and CDR2 YSYEKL. The CDR3 loop spans 17 amino acids. V trimming: 4 bases; J trimming: 7 bases; junction bases outside the gene matches: 16. The CDR3: CASSPDQSREGLGTQYF. DNA of the CDR3: TGCGCCAGCAGCCCAGACCAGTCGCGGGAGGGCCTCGGGACCCAGTACTTC.

The CDR3 region has the DNA TGTGCCAGCAGCTTAATGACAGATACGCAGTATTTT. Its protein product is CASSLMTDTQYF. The V and J genes are TRBV7-3 and TRBJ2-3; D is undetermined. This CDR3 comprises 12 residues. Per germline, CDR1 SGHTA and CDR2 FQGTGA. Trimming removed 1 base from V and 3 bases from J, with 2 bases in between.

The chain has TRBV30 and TRBJ2-5; D is unclear. CDR3 length: 11 residues. Germline V gene sequence: CDR1 GTSNPN, CDR2 SVGIG (reference sequence). Trimming shortened V by 0 bases and J by 4 bases, and 3 bases separated the two germline ends. CDR3 in amino acids: CAWSVSETQYF. CDR3 DNA sequence: TGTGCCTGGAGTGTTTCAGAGACCCAGTACTTC.

The gene calls are TRBV10-3 and TRBJ2-3; 15 nucleotides agree with TRBD2. CDR3 length: 17 residues. With 3 bases clipped from V and 5 bases from J, the junction kept 6 bases outside the gene matches. Germline V lookup: CDR1 ENHRY, CDR2 SYGVKD. The DNA of the CDR3 is TGTGCCATCAGTGACCCTGGACTAGCGGGGGGGGTAGATACGCAGTATTTT. As protein: CAISDPGLAGGVDTQYF.

The chain is built from TRBV7-3 and TRBJ2-1; either TRBD1 or TRBD2 may fit D (5 bases each). V was shortened by 5 bases and J by 0 bases, with 20 bases between the two germline ends. Germline V gene lookup returns CDR1 SGHTA and CDR2 FQGTGA. The CDR3 consists of 18 residues. CDR3 sequence (DNA): TGTGCCAGCAGCAAAAAGGGGATTAGTGGGAGCTCCTACAATGAGCAGTTCTTC. Amino acids: CASSKKGISGSSYNEQFF.